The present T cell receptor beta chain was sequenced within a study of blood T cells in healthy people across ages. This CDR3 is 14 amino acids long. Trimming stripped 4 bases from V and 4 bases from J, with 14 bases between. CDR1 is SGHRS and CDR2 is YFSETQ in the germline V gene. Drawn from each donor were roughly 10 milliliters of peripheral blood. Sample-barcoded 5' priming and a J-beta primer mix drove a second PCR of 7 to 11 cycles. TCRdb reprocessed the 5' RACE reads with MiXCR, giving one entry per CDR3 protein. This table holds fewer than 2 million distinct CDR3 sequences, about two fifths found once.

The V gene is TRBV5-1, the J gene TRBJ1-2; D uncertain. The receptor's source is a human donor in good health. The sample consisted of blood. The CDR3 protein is CASSREFAGYGYTF. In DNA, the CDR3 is TGCGCCAGCAGCAGGGAGTTTGCTGGCTATGGCTACACCTTC.